These T cell receptor beta chains were read from a single sample in a study of blood T cell repertoires in COVID-19. The repertoire was sequenced with immunoSEQ multiplex PCR; TCRdb's copy has only in-frame clones and lacks some. The table has around 200,000 clones, roughly nine tenths seen once; the top ten hold 0.55% to 0.75%. The sequenced sample consisted of peripheral blood. The receptor set was obtained from a man aged 35-49 years with acute or convalescent COVID-19. The CDR3 runs from the conserved cysteine through the conserved F or W. Fields, in order: V gene, clone size, J gene, D gene, CDR3 DNA, CDR3 protein. D genes are given only for firm matches. Size is stated for part of the rows, as once, few or many counts, or as a class when the clone is expanded.

v_gene: TRBV5-1
abundance: -
j_gene: TRBJ2-2
d_gene: TRBD2
CDR3nt: TGCGCCAGCAGCTTGGGGCTAGCGGGACACACCGGGGAGCTGTTTTTT
CDR3aa: CASSLGLAGHTGELFF

v_gene: TRBV6-1
abundance: -
j_gene: TRBJ1-5
d_gene: -
CDR3nt: TGTGCCAGCAGTGATTCCAGGATTTATAGCAATCAGCCCCAGCATTTT
CDR3aa: CASSDSRIYSNQPQHF

v_gene: TRBV27
abundance: -
j_gene: TRBJ2-3
d_gene: TRBD2
CDR3nt: TGTGCCAGCAGTTCGTGGACTAGCGGGTCTAGCAGGGGTACGCAGTATTTT
CDR3aa: CASSSWTSGSSRGTQYF

v_gene: TRBV28
abundance: -
j_gene: TRBJ2-7
d_gene: TRBD1
CDR3nt: TGTGCCAGCAGTTCAAGGGGACAGGCGTACGAGCAGTACTTC
CDR3aa: CASSSRGQAYEQYF

v_gene: TRBV27
abundance: -
j_gene: TRBJ2-7
d_gene: TRBD1
CDR3nt: TGTGCCAGCAGTTTCGGGGACAGTAACTACGAGCAGTACTTC
CDR3aa: CASSFGDSNYEQYF

v_gene: TRBV7-6
abundance: -
j_gene: TRBJ2-1
d_gene: TRBD1
CDR3nt: TGTGCCAGCAGCGCCGCGGGACAGGCCACCTCGGGGCAGTTCTTC
CDR3aa: CASSAAGQATSGQFF

v_gene: TRBV9
abundance: few
j_gene: TRBJ2-2
d_gene: TRBD2
CDR3nt: TGTGCCAGCAGCGTAGGATCGACTAGCGGATACACCGGGGAGCTGTTTTTT
CDR3aa: CASSVGSTSGYTGELFF

v_gene: TRBV27
abundance: -
j_gene: TRBJ2-7
d_gene: -
CDR3nt: TGTGCCAGCAGTTCCCCCTACTCCTACGAGCAGTACTTC
CDR3aa: CASSSPYSYEQYF

v_gene: TRBV6-2/TRBV6-3
abundance: -
j_gene: TRBJ2-4
d_gene: -
CDR3nt: TGTGCCAGCAGCCAGTGGGACATTAAAAACATTCAGTACTTC
CDR3aa: CASSQWDIKNIQYF

v_gene: TRBV7-9
abundance: -
j_gene: TRBJ2-7
d_gene: -
CDR3nt: TGTGCCAGCAGCTTGATGGGGACTGGCCCATACGAGCAGTACTTC
CDR3aa: CASSLMGTGPYEQYF

v_gene: TRBV19
abundance: -
j_gene: TRBJ2-4
d_gene: TRBD1
CDR3nt: TGTGCCAGTACCGATCCGACAGGGATTAAAAACATTCAGTACTTC
CDR3aa: CASTDPTGIKNIQYF

v_gene: TRBV13
abundance: -
j_gene: TRBJ2-7
d_gene: TRBD1
CDR3nt: TGTGCCAGCAGTCCGCATTCCGGGACAGGGGAGTCCTACGAGCAGTACTTC
CDR3aa: CASSPHSGTGESYEQYF

v_gene: TRBV11-2
abundance: -
j_gene: TRBJ1-5
d_gene: TRBD1
CDR3nt: TGTGCCAGCAGCTTAACCGGGACAGGGCTGGGACAGCCCCAGCATTTT
CDR3aa: CASSLTGTGLGQPQHF

v_gene: TRBV5-1
abundance: -
j_gene: TRBJ1-4
d_gene: TRBD1
CDR3nt: TGCGCCAGCAGTTCGGACAGGGCTGGTGAAAAACTGTTTTTT
CDR3aa: CASSSDRAGEKLFF

v_gene: TRBV5-1
abundance: -
j_gene: TRBJ2-7
d_gene: -
CDR3nt: TGCGCCAGCAGCTCGGACTCTTACTCCTACGAGCAGTACTTC
CDR3aa: CASSSDSYSYEQYF

v_gene: TRBV5-1
abundance: -
j_gene: TRBJ1-5
d_gene: -
CDR3nt: TGCGCCAGCAGCCTCGGGCCAGGGAATCAGCCCCAGCATTTT
CDR3aa: CASSLGPGNQPQHF

v_gene: TRBV30
abundance: -
j_gene: TRBJ2-7
d_gene: -
CDR3nt: TGTGCCTGGAGTGTACCAGGGGGAGGCGAGCAGTACTTC
CDR3aa: CAWSVPGGGEQYF

v_gene: TRBV9
abundance: -
j_gene: TRBJ2-3
d_gene: TRBD2
CDR3nt: TGTGCCAGCAGCTCTCTCAACAGATCCGGGAGGGTGGCAGATACGCAGTATTTT
CDR3aa: CASSSLNRSGRVADTQYF

v_gene: TRBV7-8
abundance: -
j_gene: TRBJ2-6
d_gene: -
CDR3nt: TGTGCCAGCAGCTTCCTCGGTTGGGGGAGGTTGGGGGCCAACGTCCTGACTTTC
CDR3aa: CASSFLGWGRLGANVLTF

v_gene: TRBV6-1
abundance: -
j_gene: TRBJ1-4
d_gene: -
CDR3nt: TGTGCCAGCAGTGGGCAGGATTCCGAAAAACTGTTTTTT
CDR3aa: CASSGQDSEKLFF

v_gene: TRBV5-4
abundance: -
j_gene: TRBJ2-1
d_gene: TRBD2
CDR3nt: TGTGCCAGCAGCTTGCTAGCGGGAAACAATGAGCAGTTCTTC
CDR3aa: CASSLLAGNNEQFF

v_gene: TRBV6-5
abundance: -
j_gene: TRBJ1-6
d_gene: -
CDR3nt: TGTGCCAGCAGAAACGGGGTCTATAATTCACCCCTCCACTTT
CDR3aa: CASRNGVYNSPLHF

v_gene: TRBV5-1
abundance: -
j_gene: TRBJ2-3
d_gene: -
CDR3nt: TGCGCCAGCAGCCTACAGGGCGGGTACTTCAGCACAGATACGCAGTATTTT
CDR3aa: CASSLQGGYFSTDTQYF